Below are 32 T cell receptor beta chains sequenced from a single sample in a study of prognosis after radiotherapy for stage I lung cancer. Multiplex PCR, run in two rounds, amplified TCR beta CDR3 from genomic DNA. Primers were specific to each TRBV and TRBJ gene in first-round PCR. Each CDR3 protein is one row after TCRdb ran MiXCR on the multiplex PCR reads. The sample lists about 22,000 distinct CDR3 sequences, around 40% occurring once. Here the sequenced sample was PBMCs, taken before or after stereotactic body radiation therapy (not recorded which). The receptors were gathered from a donor over 45 with non-small cell lung cancer.

With regard to this clonotype: Since a much larger clone is just one base distant, this may be a read error. The chain uses TRBV6-1 and TRBJ1-1; 9 bases line up with TRBD1. CDR1 and CDR2 (germline): MNHNS, SASEGT. The V gene end was trimmed by 6 bases and the J gene end by 1 base; junction bases not matched to a gene: 12. The CDR3 is 17 residues long. The CDR3 sequence is CASSRFPGQGWNTEAFF. In DNA form, the CDR3 reads TGTGCCAGCAGCCGATTCCCGGGACAGGGATGGAACACTGAAGCTTTCTTT.

In its sample, this clonotype was seen many times. The genes are TRBV28 and TRBJ2-3, with 7 bases fitting TRBD1. V shed 7 bases, J shed 3 bases, and the junction held 13 bases outside the gene matches. In germline, CDR1 is MDHEN, CDR2 SYDVKM. This CDR3 region has 16 residues. CDR3 in DNA: TGTGCCAGCAACACCCCCCGGGACAGAGGTACAGATACGCAGTATTTT. Protein sequence: CASNTPRDRGTDTQYF.

There are many counts of this clonotype. The chain links TRBV4-3 to TRBJ2-2, with a weak D call TRBD2 (6 bases). The CDR3 contains 14 residues. The germline V gene has CDR1 LGHNA and CDR2 YSLEER. Trimming removed 4 bases at V and 3 bases at J, with 9 bases between. This CDR3 is CASSRDFYTGELFF. CDR3 bases: TGCGCCAGCAGCCGGGACTTCTACACCGGGGAGCTGTTTTTT.

This rearrangement joins TRBV28 to TRBJ2-3; no clear D gene. In germline, CDR1 is MDHEN, CDR2 SYDVKM. CDR3 length: 13 residues. V was pared by 6 bases and J by 6 bases, with 13 bases between. CDR3 bases: TGTGCCAGCAGCCTATCGGGTGTTGATACGCAGTATTTT. Translating gives CASSLSGVDTQYF.

The CDR3 reads CASSDSPNEELFF. CDR3 bases: TGTGCCAGCAGTGACTCTCCGAACGAGGAGCTGTTTTTT. The chain recombines TRBV6-1 with TRBJ2-2; D is unclear. Trimming pared 3 bases from V and 10 bases from J, leaving 12 bases between. There are 13 residues in the CDR3. CDR1 is MNHNS, CDR2 SASEGT, per germline.

The chain is built from TRBV28 and TRBJ1-2; D gene unclear. The germline gives CDR1 MDHEN, CDR2 SYDVKM. V dropped 7 bases and J dropped 0 bases, with 9 bases sitting between them. The CDR3 loop spans 13 amino acids. The CDR3 region has the DNA TGTGCCAGCACCTTAGACCCTAACTATGGCTACACCTTC. Amino acid sequence: CASTLDPNYGYTF.

This clonotype is judged medium-sized. CDR3 protein: CATRGLDSYEQYF. DNA for the CDR3: TGTGCCACCCGCGGGCTAGACTCCTACGAGCAGTACTTC. V and J are TRBV6-8 and TRBJ2-7; weak D call: TRBD2 (5 bases). Germline assignment: CDR1 MNHGY and CDR2 SAAAGT. Trimming left V 10 bases short and J 0 bases short, with 13 bases between. The CDR3 runs 13 residues.

The table lists this clonotype with many counts. The genes are TRBV18 and TRBJ2-7; the D is unclear. CDR3 length: 13 residues. Trimming pared 0 bases from V and 3 bases from J, leaving 6 bases between. Germline V gives CDR1 KGHSH, CDR2 LQKENI. Here the CDR3 reads CASSPPSSYEQYF. The DNA for the CDR3 is TGTGCCAGCTCACCACCGTCAAGCTACGAGCAGTACTTC.

V and J are TRBV20-1 and TRBJ2-7, with D perhaps matching TRBD1 (5 bases). CDR1 DFQATT and CDR2 SNEGSKA come from the germline V gene (reference sequence). V was cut by 3 bases and J by 3 bases, with 12 bases left in between. There are 13 residues in the CDR3. CDR3 loop: CSASQGHDYEQYF. The CDR3 DNA sequence: TGCAGTGCTAGCCAGGGCCATGACTACGAGCAGTACTTC.

This clonotype occurred many times. The chain has TRBV12-3 or TRBV12-4 and TRBJ2-1, with 8 bases fitting TRBD2. This CDR3 has 15 amino acids. The V and J ends lost 5 bases and 6 bases, in that order; junction bases with no gene match: 9. The CDR3 coding sequence is TGTGCCAGCAGTCCCGACGGACTAGCCTCCAATGAGCAGTTCTTC. Its translation is CASSPDGLASNEQFF.

This clonotype was counted ten times or more. One end of the junction is discordant with germline, which a read error may explain. This chain uses TRBV15 with TRBJ2-5; either TRBD1 or TRBD2 may fit D (5 bases each). The length of the CDR3 is 15 residues. The germline V gene has CDR1 LNHNV and CDR2 YYDKDF (reference sequence). The CDR3 here is CATSRGPGRQEAQYF. DNA of the CDR3: TGTGCCACCAGCAGGGGACCGGGAAGGCAAGAGGCCCAGTACTTC. The variable domain in full, completed from reference TRBV15 and TRBJ2-5, reads DAMVIQNPRYQVTQFGKPVTLSCSQTLNHNVMYWYQQKSSQAPKLLFHYYDKDFNNEADTPDNFQSRRPNTSFCFLDIRSPGLGDTAMYLCATSRGPGRQEAQYFGPGTRLLVL.

This clonotype was recorded at least ten times. V gene TRBV5-1 combines with J gene TRBJ2-3; 7 positions match TRBD2. V lost 2 bases and J lost 3; bases outside the gene matches: 9. Germline CDR1 SGHRS, CDR2 YFSETQ. This CDR3 is 16 amino acids long. The DNA of the CDR3 is TGCGCCAGCAGCTTAAATGGACTCGGGGGGACAGATACGCAGTATTTT. Its translation: CASSLNGLGGTDTQYF.

The rearrangement joins TRBV10-3 to TRBJ2-7; D gene ambiguous. The CDR3 is 16 amino acids. The V and J ends lost 10 bases and 0 bases respectively, with 22 bases between them. Per the germline V gene, CDR1 is ENHRY and CDR2 is SYGVKD. CDR3 DNA: TGTGCCACCAGCACCTTATCCCGACGGAGCTCCTACGAGCAGTACTTC. Protein: CATSTLSRRSSYEQYF.

This clonotype has at least ten counts. V is TRBV12-5 and J is TRBJ2-5; D is perhaps TRBD1 or TRBD2 (5 bases each). The CDR3 totals 15 residues. The V end lost 2 bases, the J end lost 5 bases, and 15 bases lay between the germline ends. Germline V lookup: CDR1 LGHNT, CDR2 FRNRAP. The CDR3 sequence is CASGLTGLWGETQYF. The CDR3 nucleotides read TGTGCTAGTGGTTTGACCGGTCTTTGGGGGGAGACCCAGTACTTC.

Concerning this clonotype itself: It is likely a read error: a sequence one base away is far more abundant. The V and J genes are TRBV7-9 and TRBJ2-7; 12 bases line up with TRBD2. Looked up from germline, CDR1 is SEHNR and CDR2 is FQNEAQ (reference sequence). The CDR3 runs to 17 residues. The CDR3 nucleotides are TGTGCCAGCAGATTAGCTAGCGGGAGGGGTCTAGGCTACGAGCAGTACTTC. Encoded protein: CASRLASGRGLGYEQYF.

There are many counts of this clonotype. This chain's CDR3 is CASSEWGSGGDTQYF. The CDR3 DNA sequence: TGTGCCAGCAGTGAGTGGGGTAGCGGGGGAGATACGCAGTATTTT. The chain recombines TRBV7-2 with TRBJ2-3; 9 bases line up with TRBD2. Germline CDR1 and CDR2: SGHTA and FQGNSA. J lost 5 bases, V lost 6 bases, and 9 bases had no gene match. This CDR3 has 15 residues.

This clonotype was seen repeatedly, ten times or more. This chain uses TRBV6-1 with TRBJ2-7, with 9 nucleotides matching TRBD2. This CDR3 has 14 amino acids. Trimming took 5 bases from V and 2 from J; bases not matched to a gene: 4. The germline CDR1 and CDR2 sequences are MNHNS and SASEGT. DNA for the CDR3: TGTGCCAGCAGTACAATAGCGGGGGCCTACGAGCAGTACTTC. This translates into CASSTIAGAYEQYF.

Comment on this clonotype: This likely stems from a read error, as it lies one base from a far larger clone. V and J are TRBV15 and TRBJ2-5, with D tentatively TRBD2 (6 bases). The J call may not be correct, given that the DNA end is closer to TRBJ2-1. Germline V lookup: CDR1 LNHNV, CDR2 YYDKDF (reference sequence). The CDR3 length is 13 residues. CDR3 DNA: TGTGCCACCAGCAGAGATGGGAGGCGCGATCAGTTCTTC. Translation: CATSRDGRRDQFF.

Points on this clonotype: A much bigger clone sits one base away, suggesting this may be a read error. The chain is built from TRBV4-1 and TRBJ2-3, with D maybe TRBD2 (6 bases). This CDR3 spans 18 amino acids. Germline CDR1 reads MGHRA; CDR2 reads YSYEKL. Deletions cut 2 bases from V and 2 bases from J, with 20 bases between. CDR3: CASSQIFRGSGPTDTQYF. The CDR3 DNA reads TGCGCCAGCAGCCAAATCTTCCGGGGGTCGGGCCCCACAGATACGCAGTATTTT.

The V gene is TRBV2, the J gene TRBJ1-2, with 7 bases aligning to TRBD1. J was trimmed by 4 bases and V by 6 bases; bases with no gene match: 8. Looked up from germline, CDR1 is SNHLY and CDR2 is FYNNEI. The CDR3 extends over 14 amino acids. CDR3 in DNA: TGTGCCAGCAGACGAACAGGGGACTCCTATGGCTACACCTTC. Amino acids: CASRRTGDSYGYTF.

Worth noting for this clonotype: At one end the junction does not follow the germline gene, possibly because of a read error. The V and J genes are TRBV6-9 and TRBJ2-7; possible D gene TRBD2, 6 bases. This CDR3 contains 17 residues. From germline, CDR1 is MNHGY and CDR2 SVAAGI. The chain's CDR3 is CASSYSQPGLLDYEHYF. Here the CDR3 DNA reads TGTGCCAGCAGTTACTCACAGCCGGGACTGCTAGACTACGAGCATTACTTC.

The V call is TRBV12-3 or TRBV12-4, the J call TRBJ1-6; 7 nucleotides align to TRBD1. The CDR3 extends over 15 amino acids. J was trimmed by 6 bases and V by 5 bases; bases with no gene match: 7. The CDR3 region is CASSRQGTINSPLHF. The CDR3 nucleotides read TGTGCCAGCAGTCGACAGGGAACTATTAATTCACCCCTCCACTTT.

This clonotype was recorded a few times. Possible read error: a much larger clone is one base away. The chain carries TRBV6-1 and TRBJ2-6, with D tentatively TRBD2 (6 bases). Germline V gene sequence: CDR1 MNHNS, CDR2 SASEGT. Between the trimmed V and J ends, which lost 5 bases and 6 bases, there was a span of 14 bases. The CDR3 runs 15 residues. CDR3 loop: CASSRLGTVANVLTF. The CDR3, as DNA: TGTGCCAGCAGTAGACTAGGGACTGTGGCCAACGTCCTGACTTTC.

This clonotype occurred many times. The chain links TRBV7-2 to TRBJ2-2; no definite D call. Per germline, CDR1 SGHTA and CDR2 FQGNSA. The CDR3 sequence is 12 residues long. V was pared by 3 bases and J by 5 bases, with 4 bases between. The CDR3 loop reads CASSFFTGELFF. CDR3 coding DNA: TGTGCCAGCAGCTTTTTTACCGGGGAGCTGTTTTTT.

The count of this clonotype is one. The chain employs TRBV7-2 and TRBJ2-5; D ambiguous. CDR1 and CDR2 (germline): SGHTA, FQGNSA. The CDR3 loop spans 14 amino acids. V lost 2 bases and J lost 7, with 14 bases in between. CDR3: CASSLTNRHGTQYF. In DNA form, the CDR3 reads TGTGCCAGCAGCTTAACGAACAGACACGGGACCCAGTACTTC.

This clonotype was seen repeatedly, ten times or more. The V call is TRBV15, the J call TRBJ2-7, with 7 bases identical to TRBD2. V shed 1 base, J shed 6 bases, and the junction held 12 bases outside the gene matches. This CDR3 is built from 16 residues. The germline V gene has CDR1 LNHNV and CDR2 YYDKDF (reference sequence). This CDR3 is CATSRGEAGRGSEQYF. CDR3 sequence (DNA): TGTGCCACCAGCAGAGGAGAGGCAGGGAGGGGCTCCGAGCAGTACTTC.

This clonotype has only one observation. This rearrangement joins TRBV28 to TRBJ2-1, with 7 bases identical to TRBD2. This CDR3 contains 15 residues. V lost 5 bases and J lost 13; bases outside the gene matches: 17. Germline CDR1 reads MDHEN; CDR2 reads SYDVKM. Here the CDR3 DNA reads TGTGCCAGCAGTCCAACTATCGGGAGGTTAGGTGGACAGTTCTTC. This sequence encodes CASSPTIGRLGGQFF.

In the case of this clonotype: A read error may produce the germline difference seen at one junction end. The chain combines TRBV30 with TRBJ2-1; no clear D. In germline, CDR1 is GTSNPN, CDR2 SVGIG (reference sequence). The CDR3 loop spans 14 amino acids. The CDR3, as DNA: TGTGGCTGGAGTGGATTCGGGTCCTACAATGAGCAGTTCTTC. This sequence encodes CGWSGFGSYNEQFF.

The sample holds many counts of this clonotype. The rearrangement joins TRBV19 to TRBJ2-3; the D is unclear. The V and J ends lost 3 bases and 3 bases respectively, with 10 bases between them. CDR3 size: 14 residues. Looked up from germline, CDR1 is LNHDA and CDR2 is SQIVND (reference sequence). The CDR3 is CASSIQYSTDTQYF. In DNA, the CDR3 is TGTGCCAGTAGTATCCAGTATTCAACAGATACGCAGTATTTT.

Concerning this clonotype itself: The junction does not match germline at one end; this may be a read error. The chain uses TRBV7-9 and TRBJ1-5, with D maybe TRBD1 (6 bases). Germline lookup yields CDR1 SEHNR and CDR2 FQNEAQ (reference sequence). The CDR3 is 14 amino acids. CDR3 nucleotide sequence: TGTGCCAGCAGCTCAGGGCGGGGGGCACAGCACCAGCATTTT. Translating gives CASSSGRGAQHQHF.

Only a few counts were recorded for this clonotype. This may be a read error: a much more frequent sequence differs by one nucleotide. This sequence joins TRBV4-3 and TRBJ2-1; D gene unclear. Germline CDR1 reads LGHNA; CDR2 reads YSLEER. This CDR3 is built from 14 residues. V lost 0 bases, J lost 10 bases, and 13 bases lay in between. This chain's CDR3 is CASSQETGVQEQFF. The CDR3 DNA sequence: TGCGCCAGCAGCCAAGAAACCGGAGTCCAAGAGCAGTTCTTC.

In this sample, this clonotype turned up many times. The genes are TRBV2 and TRBJ2-7; tentative D call: TRBD1 (6 bases). This CDR3 is built from 13 residues. V was cut by 7 bases and J by 6 bases, with 16 bases left in between. Per the germline V gene, CDR1 is SNHLY and CDR2 is FYNNEI. CDR3 sequence: CASKGELPSEQYF. The CDR3 nucleotides read TGTGCCAGCAAGGGGGAGCTGCCGAGCGAGCAGTACTTC.